The 32 T cell receptor beta chains presented below share a single source sample, sequenced in a study of patients and donors after allogeneic stem cell transplantation. A single record per CDR3 protein comes from TCRdb applying MiXCR to the RT-PCR reads. The table lists 100,000 to 130,000 distinct CDR3 sequences, around 35% of them singletons. The sequenced material came from blood, either unsorted or a sorted T cell fraction (not recorded which). These receptors all come from a human donor who was either an allogeneic HSCT recipient or a stem cell or donor lymphocyte infusion donor (not recorded which). It is not recorded whose cells these are; they may come from a transplant donor.

This clonotype was seen many times. The CDR3 loop reads CSARDHNSNQPQHF. The DNA of the CDR3 is TGCAGTGCTAGAGATCACAATAGCAATCAGCCCCAGCATTTT. V gene TRBV20-1 combines with J gene TRBJ1-5; the D is unclear. The CDR3 has 14 amino acids. V was cut by 0 bases and J by 0 bases, with 6 bases left in between. Germline lookup yields CDR1 DFQATT and CDR2 SNEGSKA (reference sequence).

The chain is built from TRBV24-1 and TRBJ1-5; TRBD1 agrees at 9 bases. V shed 4 bases and J 5 bases; nucleotides not matched to a gene: 5. The CDR3 has 15 residues. Per the germline V gene, CDR1 is KGHDR and CDR2 is SFDVKD. The CDR3 bases are TGTGCCACCAGTGACCCTAGGACAGGGGATCAGCCCCAGCATTTT. It specifies CATSDPRTGDQPQHF.

This clonotype was seen more than once but under ten times. This sequence joins TRBV7-6 and TRBJ1-1; no reliable D call. There are 12 residues in the CDR3. The germline gives CDR1 SGHVS, CDR2 FNYEAQ. Trimming removed 11 bases from V and 1 base from J, with 11 bases in between. The CDR3 nucleotides are TGTGCCCCCTGGGAGCAGAACACTGAAGCTTTCTTT. Translating gives CAPWEQNTEAFF.

The V gene is TRBV4-3, the J gene TRBJ2-7, with TRBD2 matching 7 bases. CDR1 is LGHNA and CDR2 is YSLEER in the germline V gene. This CDR3 has 15 amino acids. The V segment lost 0 bases and the J segment 1 base; nucleotides outside the gene matches: 3. Here the CDR3 DNA reads TGCGCCAGCAGCCAAGATCGGGAGGCTTCCTACGAGCAGTACTTC. Protein: CASSQDREASYEQYF.

The chain is built from TRBV24-1 and TRBJ2-3; no firm D call. V shed 5 bases and J shed 1 base, with 3 bases lying between them. There are 12 residues in the CDR3. Looked up from germline, CDR1 is KGHDR and CDR2 is SFDVKD. DNA of the CDR3: TGTGCCACCAGTGGCGGCACAGATACGCAGTATTTT. Translated: CATSGGTDTQYF.

The chain joins TRBV18 to TRBJ1-5, with D unclear. This CDR3 has 14 amino acids. Trimming removed 5 bases from V and 8 bases from J, with 16 bases in between. CDR1 KGHSH and CDR2 LQKENI come from the germline V gene. The CDR3 DNA is TGTGCCAGCTCATCCGATAGGTGGACGGAGCCCCAGCATTTT. Amino acids: CASSSDRWTEPQHF.

This clonotype was seen only a few times. The chain has TRBV6-6 and TRBJ1-1; no clear D. The CDR3 sequence is 13 residues long. CDR1 and CDR2 (germline): MNHNY, SVGAGI (reference sequence). V was clipped by 4 bases and J by 5 bases, with 11 bases between them. The CDR3 nucleotides are TGTGCCAGCAGTTTAAGGGTGGAGACTGAAGCTTTCTTT. As protein: CASSLRVETEAFF.

V is TRBV12-3 or TRBV12-4 and J is TRBJ1-6; D gene ambiguous. Trimming took off 4 bases at V and 10 bases at J, with 11 bases between the two ends. The CDR3 has 13 residues. The CDR3 is CASSSRTSSPLHF. The CDR3 nucleotides are TGTGCCAGCAGTTCCCGGACCTCGTCACCCCTCCACTTT.

This chain connects TRBV12-3 or TRBV12-4 to TRBJ2-1; D not certain. V lost 3 bases and J 9 bases, leaving 9 bases between the germline ends. CDR3 length: 12 amino acids. For the CDR3, the DNA is TGTGCCAGCAGTTTTGGGCCCACTGAGCAGTTCTTC. This gives the protein CASSFGPTEQFF.

This clonotype appeared a few times. The chain uses TRBV29-1 and TRBJ2-1; a weak D match, TRBD1 (6 bases). V was pared by 4 bases and J by 0 bases, with 13 bases between. Looked up from germline, CDR1 is SQVTM and CDR2 is ANQGSEA. The CDR3 spans 15 residues. CDR3 residues: CSVGRDIYSYNEQFF. The CDR3 DNA follows: TGCAGCGTTGGCCGGGACATATACTCCTACAATGAGCAGTTCTTC.

In nucleotides, the CDR3 is TGTGCCAGCAGGATGACAGGGCTCCACCATCAACCTTACTACGAGCAGTACTTC. Amino acid sequence: CASRMTGLHHQPYYEQYF. The rearrangement joins TRBV27 to TRBJ2-7, with TRBD1 matching over 7 bases. J was trimmed by 3 bases and V by 6 bases; bases with no gene match: 20. The CDR3 extends over 18 amino acids. The germline V gene has CDR1 MNHEY and CDR2 SMNVEV (reference sequence).

The chain combines TRBV7-9 with TRBJ2-7; no reliable D call. The CDR3 totals 13 residues. Trimming pared 1 base from V and 0 bases from J, leaving 4 bases between. Germline values: CDR1 SEHNR, CDR2 FQNEAQ (reference sequence). The CDR3 region is CASSLVLSYEQYF. The CDR3 bases are TGTGCCAGCAGCTTAGTCCTCTCCTACGAGCAGTACTTC. Full variable domain (missing parts from reference TRBV7-9 and TRBJ2-7): DTGVSQNPRHKITKRGQNVTFRCDPISEHNRLYWYRQTLGQGPEFLTYFQNEAQLEKSRLLSDRFSAERPKGSFSTLEIQRTEQGDSAMYLCASSLVLSYEQYFGPGTRLTVT.

The chain employs TRBV21-1 and TRBJ2-1; TRBD2, as called in the table, went unchecked against the DNA. TRBV21-1 is a known pseudogene. This CDR3 spans 15 amino acids. CDR3 loop: CASSLTSGAYNEQFF. Written as DNA, the CDR3 is TGTGCCAGCAGCTTGACTAGCGGGGCCTACAATGAGCAGTTCTTC.

This chain joins TRBV12-3 or TRBV12-4 and TRBJ1-1; D is unresolved. There are 13 residues in the CDR3. Between the trimmed V and J ends, which lost 3 bases and 4 bases, there was a span of 9 bases. The CDR3 nucleotides are TGTGCCAGCAGTTTTTCAGTTAGCACTGAAGCTTTCTTT. This gives the protein CASSFSVSTEAFF.

This chain connects TRBV12-3 or TRBV12-4 to TRBJ1-5, with D tentatively TRBD1 (6 bases). This CDR3 has 13 residues. Trimming stripped 4 bases from V and 4 bases from J, with 8 bases between. The CDR3 bases are TGTGCCAGCAGTTCCGGGACAAATCAGCCCCAGCATTTT. Its protein is CASSSGTNQPQHF.

This chain uses TRBV5-6 with TRBJ2-5; 9 positions agree with TRBD1. Germline-derived CDR1 and CDR2 are SGHDT and YYEEEE. After removal of 4 bases from V and 1 base from J, the junction contained 2 bases not matched to a gene. The length of the CDR3 is 14 residues. The CDR3 loop is CASSADRGQETQYF. The CDR3, as DNA: TGTGCCAGCAGCGCGGACAGGGGCCAAGAGACCCAGTACTTC.

The chain employs TRBV19 and TRBJ2-4; either TRBD1 or TRBD2 may fit D (6 bases each). Germline V gene sequence: CDR1 LNHDA, CDR2 SQIVND (reference sequence). The CDR3 has 14 amino acids. Deletions cut 4 bases from V and 6 bases from J, with 13 bases between. Here the CDR3 DNA reads TGTGCCAGTAGTAGGGGGGCAGCGTTAAACATTCAGTACTTC. Translation gives CASSRGAALNIQYF.

The chain joins TRBV20-1 to TRBJ2-7; the D is unclear. CDR3 length: 13 amino acids. Germline V gene data show CDR1 as DFQATT and CDR2 as SNEGSKA (reference sequence). The V end was cut by 2 bases, the J end by 4 bases, with 12 bases between. The CDR3 sequence is CSARKVRKYEQYF. Written as DNA, the CDR3 is TGCAGTGCTAGAAAGGTCAGGAAATACGAGCAGTACTTC.

This clonotype turned up a few times. The J gene is TRBJ1-5, the V gene TRBV6-5; D possibly corresponds to TRBD1 (5 bases). The length of the CDR3 is 14 residues. V dropped 6 bases and J dropped 1 base, with 10 bases sitting between them. Germline loops: CDR1 MNHEY, CDR2 SVGAGI. CDR3 in DNA: TGTGCCAGCAGGCTACAGGAAAGCAATCAGCCCCAGCATTTT. Translating gives CASRLQESNQPQHF.

This clonotype showed up many times. The J gene is TRBJ1-5, the V gene TRBV6-6, with D uncertain. The ends were cut back, 6 bases at V and 5 bases at J, with 8 bases in the middle. Germline lookup yields CDR1 MNHNY and CDR2 SVGAGI (reference sequence). CDR3 size: 12 residues. The CDR3 DNA is TGTGCCAGCAGGCGCTCTTATCAGCCCCAGCATTTT. Encoded protein: CASRRSYQPQHF.

The V gene is TRBV20-1, the J gene TRBJ2-1; 7 nucleotides align to TRBD2. Germline-derived CDR1 and CDR2 are DFQATT and SNEGSKA (reference sequence). CDR3 length equals 13 residues. Unmatched junction bases numbered 5, after V lost 5 bases and J lost 4 bases. The CDR3 is CSAGTSAYNEQFF. CDR3 DNA sequence: TGCAGTGCTGGAACTAGCGCTTACAATGAGCAGTTCTTC.

This clonotype has a handful of counts. The chain is built from TRBV9 and TRBJ1-2; D unclear. The CDR3 totals 14 residues. Germline V gene sequence: CDR1 SGDLS, CDR2 YYNGEE. V was cut by 4 bases and J by 5 bases, with 15 bases left in between. The CDR3 region is CASSPGASHYGYTF. Written as DNA, the CDR3 is TGTGCCAGCAGCCCTGGCGCCAGTCATTATGGCTACACCTTC.

This clonotype was observed a handful of times. The chain couples TRBV7-2 to TRBJ1-4, with D perhaps TRBD1 (5 bases). V shed 4 bases and J shed 7 bases, with 19 bases lying between them. CDR1 is SGHTA, CDR2 FQGNSA, per germline. This CDR3 region has 16 residues. For the CDR3, the DNA is TGTGCCAGCAGCTCGGCCCGGGCTCAGGGTGTTGAAAAACTGTTTTTT. This encodes CASSSARAQGVEKLFF.

This chain uses TRBV25-1 with TRBJ2-5; D is unresolved. The CDR3 extends over 15 amino acids. The germline V and J ends were trimmed by 3 bases and 0 bases, with 11 bases remaining between them. Germline V gene data show CDR1 as MGHDK and CDR2 as SYGVNS. CDR3: CASSDFLQNQETQYF. The DNA of the CDR3 is TGTGCCAGCAGTGACTTCCTACAGAACCAAGAGACCCAGTACTTC.

V and J are TRBV12-3 or TRBV12-4 and TRBJ2-1; TRBD2 agrees at 7 bases. This CDR3 is 13 amino acids long. The V segment lost 7 bases and the J segment 9 bases; nucleotides outside the gene matches: 9. The CDR3 DNA reads TGTGCCAGCAACAAAGCGGGACCCCCTGAGCAGTTCTTC. Its translation is CASNKAGPPEQFF.

V is TRBV4-2 and J is TRBJ2-1; weak D call: TRBD1 (6 bases). The V and J ends lost 3 bases and 7 bases respectively, with 7 bases between them. Germline loops: CDR1 LGHNA, CDR2 YNFKEQ. This CDR3 is built from 12 residues. CDR3 nucleotides: TGTGCCAGCAGCCACAGGGGTAATGAGCAGTTCTTC. The encoded protein is CASSHRGNEQFF.

The V gene is TRBV7-9, the J gene TRBJ2-1; D possibly corresponds to TRBD2 (6 bases). The germline V and J ends were trimmed by 10 bases and 7 bases, with 8 bases remaining between them. CDR1 is SEHNR and CDR2 is FQNEAQ in the germline V gene (reference sequence). CDR3 length: 10 residues. This CDR3 reads CATSENEQFF. The CDR3 region has the DNA TGTGCCACTAGCGAAAATGAGCAGTTCTTC.

This clonotype was counted between two and nine times. The V call is TRBV7-8, the J call TRBJ2-3; 7 nucleotides match TRBD2. Germline V gene data show CDR1 as SGHVS and CDR2 as FQNEAQ. The CDR3 is 17 amino acids. Trimming removed 4 bases from V and 4 bases from J; junction bases left unmatched: 14. Written as DNA, the CDR3 is TGTGCCAGCAGCTCCTCCCAGTCCGGGCGGGAGTCAGATACGCAGTATTTT. Translated, it gives CASSSSQSGRESDTQYF. Filled out from reference TRBV7-8 and TRBJ2-3, the complete variable domain reads GAGVSQSPRYKVAKRGQDVALRCDPISGHVSLFWYQQALGQGPEFLTYFQNEAQLDKSGLPSDRFFAERPEGSVSTLKIQRTQQEDSAVYLCASSSSQSGRESDTQYFGPGTRLTVL.

This chain connects TRBV7-9 to TRBJ2-1; TRBD2 agrees at 12 bases. This CDR3 spans 17 amino acids. V shed 1 base and J 8 bases; nucleotides not matched to a gene: 9. Germline-derived CDR1 and CDR2 are SEHNR and FQNEAQ (reference sequence). CDR3 bases: TGTGCCAGCAGCTTAGGCACGACTAGCGGGAGTACCGATGAGCAGTTCTTC. Its protein is CASSLGTTSGSTDEQFF.

The chain has TRBV7-9 and TRBJ2-7; weak D call: TRBD2 (5 bases). CDR1 is SEHNR, CDR2 FQNEAQ, per germline (reference sequence). The CDR3 loop spans 16 amino acids. V dropped 2 bases and J dropped 0 bases, with 14 bases sitting between them. This CDR3 reads CASSLKFERHSYEQYF. CDR3 DNA sequence: TGTGCCAGCAGCTTAAAGTTCGAGCGGCACTCCTACGAGCAGTACTTC.

This chain links TRBV4-3 with TRBJ2-3; D unclear. Trimming shortened V by 2 bases and J by 0 bases, and 3 bases separated the two germline ends. This CDR3 is 13 amino acids long. Germline-derived CDR1 and CDR2 are LGHNA and YSLEER. The CDR3 spells CASSQQSTDTQYF. For the CDR3, the DNA is TGCGCCAGCAGCCAACAGAGCACAGATACGCAGTATTTT.

V is TRBV20-1 and J is TRBJ2-7, with D unresolved. Deletions cut 0 bases from V and 4 bases from J, with 7 bases between. CDR1 DFQATT and CDR2 SNEGSKA come from the germline V gene (reference sequence). This CDR3 comprises 12 residues. This CDR3 reads CSARDWAYEQYF. As DNA, the CDR3 is TGCAGTGCTAGAGATTGGGCTTACGAGCAGTACTTC.